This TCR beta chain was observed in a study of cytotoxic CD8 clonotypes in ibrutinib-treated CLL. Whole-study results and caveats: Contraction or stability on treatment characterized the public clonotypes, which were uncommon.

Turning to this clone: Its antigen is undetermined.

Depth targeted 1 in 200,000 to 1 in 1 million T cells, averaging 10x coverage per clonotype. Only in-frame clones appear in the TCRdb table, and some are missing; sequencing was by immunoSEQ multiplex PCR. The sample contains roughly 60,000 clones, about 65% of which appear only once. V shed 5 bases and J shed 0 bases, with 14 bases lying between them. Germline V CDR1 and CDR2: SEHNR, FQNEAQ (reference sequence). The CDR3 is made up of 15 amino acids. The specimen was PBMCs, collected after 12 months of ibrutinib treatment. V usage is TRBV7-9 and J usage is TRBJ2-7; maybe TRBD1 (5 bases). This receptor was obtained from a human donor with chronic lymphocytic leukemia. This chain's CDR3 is CASSHRTQSSYEQYF. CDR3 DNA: TGTGCCAGCAGCCATCGGACACAAAGCTCCTACGAGCAGTACTTC.